This T cell receptor (beta chain) is drawn from a study of blood T cell repertoires in COVID-19. Study in general: The United States, Italy and Spain were the sources of the acute and convalescent COVID-19 samples.

Participant reports of clinical history set cohort assignment. In the study's own analysis: Reference gene primer amplification in the assay estimated nucleated cell counts. TCRdb's table, derived via immunoSEQ multiplex PCR, lists solely in-frame clones and lacks some. The V and J calls and clone size are taken from that table; D and trimming were inferred from the DNA. The sample shows around 250,000 clones, 88% of them seen only once. The clonotype was recovered from a woman aged 40 to 55 who had been exposed to COVID-19. The sequenced sample was PBMCs or T cells enriched from blood (not recorded which).

The CDR3 sequence is CASSLGGAQHF. The CDR3 region has the DNA TGTGCCAGCAGTCTAGGGGGGGCCCAGCATTTT. The rearrangement uses TRBV12-3 or TRBV12-4 and TRBJ1-5, with D tentatively TRBD1 (6 bases). This CDR3 has 11 residues. Trimming shortened V by 5 bases and J by 11 bases, and 10 bases separated the two germline ends.